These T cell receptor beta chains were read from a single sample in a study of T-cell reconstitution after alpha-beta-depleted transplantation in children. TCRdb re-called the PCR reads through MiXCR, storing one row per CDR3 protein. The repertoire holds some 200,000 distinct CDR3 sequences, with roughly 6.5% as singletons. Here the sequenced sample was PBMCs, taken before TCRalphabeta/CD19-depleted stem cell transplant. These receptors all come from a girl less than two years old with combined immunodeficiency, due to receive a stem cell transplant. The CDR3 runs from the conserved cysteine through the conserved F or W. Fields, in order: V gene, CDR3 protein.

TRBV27,CASSFRGYNSPLHF
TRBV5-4,CASSLEGSVYNEQFF
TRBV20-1,CSARYPGNQPQHF
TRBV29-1,CSVELRNTIYF
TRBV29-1,CSVHGESGNTIYF
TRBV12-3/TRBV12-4,CASSLGQSYQPQHF
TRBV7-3,CASSLVAGLDEQYF
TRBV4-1,CASSQVGRQGRAEAFF
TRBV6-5,CASSYFSGGHNEQFF
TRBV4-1,CASSQDRFYDNEQFF
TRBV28,CASSLGGGGRQPQHF
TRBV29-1,CSVERTDPKDNEQFF
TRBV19,CASRRQGANHGEQYF
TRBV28,CASSQLAETYNEQFF
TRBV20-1,CSARDSRGNYGYTF
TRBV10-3,CAIRDGVQETQYF
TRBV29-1,CSALSGGPSSYNEQFF
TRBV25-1,CASSEVSGASADTQYF
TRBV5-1,CASSLGLTKRNEQFF
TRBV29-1,CSVAEGDFYSNQPQHF
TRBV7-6,CASSSTSPTTPSYNEQFF
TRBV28,CASSLLEGGGTQYF
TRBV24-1,CATSDRGPGLRKTGELFF
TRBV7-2,CASSFSGTGGDQPQHF
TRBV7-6,CASSRWGEGARDTQYF
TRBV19,CASSLGDRLVYEQYF
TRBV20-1,CSAQRWEIQSYNEQFF
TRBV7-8,CASSLSPDNEQYF
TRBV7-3,CASSSTPSSGGGNEQFF
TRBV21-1,CANYGTGDEGVGYTF